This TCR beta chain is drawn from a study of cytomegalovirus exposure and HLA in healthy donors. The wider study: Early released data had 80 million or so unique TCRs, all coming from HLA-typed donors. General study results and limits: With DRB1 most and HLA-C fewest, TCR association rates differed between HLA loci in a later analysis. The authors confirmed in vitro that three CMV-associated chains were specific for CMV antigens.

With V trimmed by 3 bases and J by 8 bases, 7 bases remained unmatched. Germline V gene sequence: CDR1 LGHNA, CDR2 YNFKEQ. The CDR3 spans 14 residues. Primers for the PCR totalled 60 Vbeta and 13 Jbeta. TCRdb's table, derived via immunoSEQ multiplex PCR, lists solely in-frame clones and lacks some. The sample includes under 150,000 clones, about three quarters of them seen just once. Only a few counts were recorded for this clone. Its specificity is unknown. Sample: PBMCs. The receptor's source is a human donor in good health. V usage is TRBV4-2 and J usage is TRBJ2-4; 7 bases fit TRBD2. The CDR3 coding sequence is TGTGCCAGCAGCCAGGCCGGGACTACTCACATTCAGTACTTC. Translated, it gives CASSQAGTTHIQYF.